Detailed here is one TCR beta chain. TRB rearrangements were amplified by touch-down multiplex PCR with mixed TRB-A/B primers. TCRdb re-called the multiplex PCR reads; every CDR3 protein appears as one record, without DNA. The sample totals some 6,000 distinct CDR3 sequences. This sample is part of a study of T cell clusters in autoimmune cytopenias. TRB was amplified from roughly 250 ng of peripheral blood genomic DNA per sample. The CDR3 is 13 residues long. Germline V gene lookup returns CDR1 SGHTA and CDR2 FQGTGA. A further study also used this sample, focusing on T cell repertoires in aging, cancer and after chemotherapy.

The V call is TRBV7-3, the J call TRBJ2-7; TCRdb lists TRBD2, though no DNA is available to test this call. Sequences were obtained from peripheral blood. The source of this sequence is a human donor in good health. This CDR3 is CASSSGGGGEQYF.